This T cell receptor (beta chain) originates from a study of blood T cell repertoires in COVID-19. The study counted Cohort 3 donors as recovered given two negative PCRs, clearance, or symptom resolution. Authors' methods: It was from reference gene primer amplification that nucleated cell counts were estimated. Clones were sequenced by immunoSEQ multiplex PCR, and TCRdb holds only the in-frame ones, with some missing. Clone size and V and J calls were adopted from that table, with D and trimming inferred from the DNA. In the table there are 350,000 to 400,000 clones, about 90% of which are singletons. Sequenced input: PBMCs or T cells enriched from blood (not recorded which). The receptor was isolated from a woman under 40 who had recovered from COVID-19.

The DNA of the CDR3 is TGTGCCAGCAGCGTAGACGGCAGGAGCACAGATACGCAGTATTTT. It specifies CASSVDGRSTDTQYF. The chain couples TRBV9 to TRBJ2-3; D is undetermined. CDR1 is SGDLS and CDR2 is YYNGEE in the germline V gene. The CDR3 loop spans 15 amino acids. V dropped 0 bases and J dropped 0 bases, with 8 bases sitting between them.